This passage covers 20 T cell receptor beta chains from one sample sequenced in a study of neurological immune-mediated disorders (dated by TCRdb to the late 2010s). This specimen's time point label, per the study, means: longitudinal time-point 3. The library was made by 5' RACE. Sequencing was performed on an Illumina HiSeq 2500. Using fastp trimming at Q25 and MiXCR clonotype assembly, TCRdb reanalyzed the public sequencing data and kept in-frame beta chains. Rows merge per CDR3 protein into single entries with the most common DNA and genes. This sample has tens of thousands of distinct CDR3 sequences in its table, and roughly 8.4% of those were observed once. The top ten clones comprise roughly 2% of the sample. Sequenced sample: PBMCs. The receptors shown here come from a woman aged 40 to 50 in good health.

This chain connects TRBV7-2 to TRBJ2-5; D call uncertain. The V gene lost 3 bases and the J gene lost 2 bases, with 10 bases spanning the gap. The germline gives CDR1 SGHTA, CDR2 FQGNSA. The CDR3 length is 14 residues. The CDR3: CASSLGMIQETQYF. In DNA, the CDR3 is TGTGCCAGCAGCTTGGGGATGATACAAGAGACCCAGTACTTC.

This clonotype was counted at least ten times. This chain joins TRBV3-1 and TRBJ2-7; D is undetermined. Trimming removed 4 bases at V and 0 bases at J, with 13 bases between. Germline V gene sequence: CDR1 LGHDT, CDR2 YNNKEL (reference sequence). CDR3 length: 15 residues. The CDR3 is CASSRPLAFSYEQYF. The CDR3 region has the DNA TGTGCCAGCAGCCGCCCCTTGGCGTTCTCCTACGAGCAGTACTTC.

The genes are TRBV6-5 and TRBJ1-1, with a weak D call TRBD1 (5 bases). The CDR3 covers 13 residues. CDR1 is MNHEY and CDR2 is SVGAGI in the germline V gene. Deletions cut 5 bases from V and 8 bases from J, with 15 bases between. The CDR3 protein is CASSNRDLREAFF. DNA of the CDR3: TGTGCCAGCAGTAACCGGGACCTGAGGGAAGCTTTCTTT.

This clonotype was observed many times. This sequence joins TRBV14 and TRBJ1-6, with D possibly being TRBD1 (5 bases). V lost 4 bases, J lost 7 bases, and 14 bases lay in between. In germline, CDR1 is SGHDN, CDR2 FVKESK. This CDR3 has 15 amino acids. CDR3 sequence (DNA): TGTGCCAGCAGCCGGCAGGGTTCAGGCAATTCACCCCTCCACTTT. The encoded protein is CASSRQGSGNSPLHF.

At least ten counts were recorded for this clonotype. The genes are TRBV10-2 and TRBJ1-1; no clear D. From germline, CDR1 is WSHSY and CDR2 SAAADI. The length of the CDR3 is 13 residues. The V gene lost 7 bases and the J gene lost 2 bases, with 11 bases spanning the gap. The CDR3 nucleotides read TGCGCCAGCACATACGGGTCAAACACTGAAGCTTTCTTT. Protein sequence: CASTYGSNTEAFF.

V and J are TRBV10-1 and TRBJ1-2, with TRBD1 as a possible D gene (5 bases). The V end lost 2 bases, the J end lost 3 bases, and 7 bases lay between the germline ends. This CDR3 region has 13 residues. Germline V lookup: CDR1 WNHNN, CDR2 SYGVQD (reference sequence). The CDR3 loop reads CASSEGTDYGYTF. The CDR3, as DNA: TGCGCCAGCAGTGAGGGGACGGACTATGGCTACACCTTC.

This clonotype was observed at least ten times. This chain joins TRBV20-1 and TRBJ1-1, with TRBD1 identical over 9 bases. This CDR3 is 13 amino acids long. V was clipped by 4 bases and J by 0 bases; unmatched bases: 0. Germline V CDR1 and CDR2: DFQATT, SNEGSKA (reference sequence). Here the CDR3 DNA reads TGCAGTGCTAACAGGGGGCTGAACACTGAAGCTTTCTTT. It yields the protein CSANRGLNTEAFF.

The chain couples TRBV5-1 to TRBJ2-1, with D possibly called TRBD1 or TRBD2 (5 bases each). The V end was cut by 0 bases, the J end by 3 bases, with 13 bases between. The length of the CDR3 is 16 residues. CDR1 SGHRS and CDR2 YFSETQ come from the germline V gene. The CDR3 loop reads CASSLAGRMNYNEQFF. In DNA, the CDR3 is TGCGCCAGCAGCTTGGCGGGACGGATGAACTACAATGAGCAGTTCTTC.

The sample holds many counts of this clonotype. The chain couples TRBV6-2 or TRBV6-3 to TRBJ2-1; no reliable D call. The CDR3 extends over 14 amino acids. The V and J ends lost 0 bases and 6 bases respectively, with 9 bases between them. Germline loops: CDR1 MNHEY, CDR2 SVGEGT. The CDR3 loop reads CASSYSTEINEQFF. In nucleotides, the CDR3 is TGTGCCAGCAGTTACTCGACCGAGATCAATGAGCAGTTCTTC.

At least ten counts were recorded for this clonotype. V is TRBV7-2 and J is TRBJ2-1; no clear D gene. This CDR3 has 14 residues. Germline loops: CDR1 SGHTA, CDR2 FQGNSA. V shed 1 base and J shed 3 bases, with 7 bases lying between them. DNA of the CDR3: TGTGCCAGCAGCTTAGGGTCGGTCTACAATGAGCAGTTCTTC. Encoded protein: CASSLGSVYNEQFF.

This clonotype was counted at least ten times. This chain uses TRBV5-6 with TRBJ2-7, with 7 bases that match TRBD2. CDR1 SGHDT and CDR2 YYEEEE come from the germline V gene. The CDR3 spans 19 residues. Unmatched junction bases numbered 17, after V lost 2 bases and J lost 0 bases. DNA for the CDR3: TGTGCCAGCAGCTTTTTTGGGCTAGCGGAGCCCGGAGGCTCCTACGAGCAGTACTTC. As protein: CASSFFGLAEPGGSYEQYF.

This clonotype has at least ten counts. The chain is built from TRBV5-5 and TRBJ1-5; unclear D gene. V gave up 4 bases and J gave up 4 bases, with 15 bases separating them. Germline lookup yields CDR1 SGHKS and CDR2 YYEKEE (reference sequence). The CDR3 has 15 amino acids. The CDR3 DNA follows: TGTGCCAGCAGCCTGGTGCCAGGAGCTAATCAGCCCCAGCATTTT. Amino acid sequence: CASSLVPGANQPQHF.

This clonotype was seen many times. CDR3 in amino acids: CASSLGTGREAFF. The CDR3 DNA reads TGTGCCAGCAGCTTAGGGACAGGCCGTGAAGCTTTCTTT. The rearrangement uses TRBV11-2 and TRBJ1-1; 7 bases agree with TRBD1. The CDR3 is 13 amino acids. V dropped 1 base and J dropped 7; count of bases not matched to a gene: 3. Germline CDR1 reads SGHAT; CDR2 reads FQNNGV.

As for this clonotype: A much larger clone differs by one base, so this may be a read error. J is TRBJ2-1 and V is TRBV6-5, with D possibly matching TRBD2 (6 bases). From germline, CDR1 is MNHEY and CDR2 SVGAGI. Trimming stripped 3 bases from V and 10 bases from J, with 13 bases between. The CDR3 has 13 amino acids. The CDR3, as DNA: TGTGCCAGCAGTTATTTACGGCGGGAAGAGCAGTTCTTC. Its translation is CASSYLRREEQFF.

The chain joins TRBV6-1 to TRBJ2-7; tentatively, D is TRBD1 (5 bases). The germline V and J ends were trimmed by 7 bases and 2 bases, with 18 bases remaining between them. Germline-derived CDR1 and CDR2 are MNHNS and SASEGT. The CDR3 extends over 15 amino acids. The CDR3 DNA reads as TGTGCCAGCACCTTGGCCGTGACAGCGACCTACGAGCAGTACTTC. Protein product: CASTLAVTATYEQYF.

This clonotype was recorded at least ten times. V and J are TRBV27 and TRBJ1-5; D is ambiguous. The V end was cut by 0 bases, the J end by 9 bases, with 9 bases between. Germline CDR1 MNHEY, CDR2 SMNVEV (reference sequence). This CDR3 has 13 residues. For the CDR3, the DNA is TGTGCCAGCAGTTTATCGGCCCTGTTGCCCCAGCATTTT. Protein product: CASSLSALLPQHF.

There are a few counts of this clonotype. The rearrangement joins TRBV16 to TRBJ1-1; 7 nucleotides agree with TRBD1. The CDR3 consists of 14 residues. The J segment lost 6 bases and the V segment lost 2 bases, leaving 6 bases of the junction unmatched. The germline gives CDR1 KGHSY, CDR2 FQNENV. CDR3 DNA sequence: TGTGCCAGCAGCCAAGACAGGGTAAGCCCTGAAGCTTTCTTT. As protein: CASSQDRVSPEAFF.

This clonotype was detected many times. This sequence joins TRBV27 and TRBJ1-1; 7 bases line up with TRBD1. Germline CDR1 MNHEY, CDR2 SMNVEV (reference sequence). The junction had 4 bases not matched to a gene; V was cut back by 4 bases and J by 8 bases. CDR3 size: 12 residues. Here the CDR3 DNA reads TGTGCCAGCAGTTCGGGACAGAGCGAAGCTTTCTTT. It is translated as CASSSGQSEAFF.

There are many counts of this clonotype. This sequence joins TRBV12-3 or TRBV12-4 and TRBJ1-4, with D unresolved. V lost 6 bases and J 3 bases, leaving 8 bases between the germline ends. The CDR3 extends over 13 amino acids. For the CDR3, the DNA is TGTGCCAGCAGCCTTCCCGCTAATGAAAAACTGTTTTTT. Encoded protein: CASSLPANEKLFF.

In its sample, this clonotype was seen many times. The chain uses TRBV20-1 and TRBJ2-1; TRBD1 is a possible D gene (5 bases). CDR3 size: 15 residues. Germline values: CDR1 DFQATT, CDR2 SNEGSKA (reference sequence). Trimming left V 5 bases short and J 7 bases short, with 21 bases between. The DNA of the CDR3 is TGCAGTGCTTTCAACCAGGGTTTTATGGTGAATGAGCAGTTCTTC. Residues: CSAFNQGFMVNEQFF.